Below are 27 T cell receptor beta chains sequenced from a single sample in a study of OX40 agonist ivuxolimab in advanced cancers. Library construction relied on the immunoSEQ multiplex PCR assay. TCRdb provides this immuneACCESS table in a form limited to in-frame rearrangements. Some clones are lacking; in checked studies, under half of them reflect an unresolved V gene, and why the rest are absent is not known. The sample records about 58,000 clones, roughly four fifths of which are singletons. About 1.5% of the sample is in the top ten clones. The sequencing used CD4+ or CD8+ T cells sorted from blood, collected in a trial of the OX40 agonist ivuxolimab. The receptors were gathered from an adult with an advanced solid tumor such as melanoma, head and neck, liver or kidney cancer.

The rearrangement joins TRBV12-5 to TRBJ1-5; perhaps TRBD1 as D (5 bases). V was shortened by 1 base and J by 4 bases, with 11 bases between the two germline ends. Germline V gene lookup returns CDR1 LGHNT and CDR2 FRNRAP. This CDR3 is built from 15 residues. This CDR3 reads CASGLGQLFNQPQHF. Here the CDR3 DNA reads TGTGCTAGTGGTTTGGGACAGCTGTTTAATCAGCCCCAGCATTTT.

The J gene is TRBJ2-6, the V gene TRBV5-8; D is possibly TRBD1 (6 bases). CDR1 and CDR2 from the germline V gene are SGHTS and YDEGEE. Trimming took 4 bases from V and 0 from J, leaving 20 bases between them. CDR3 length: 19 residues. The CDR3 reads CASSPASTGHISGANVLTF. DNA of the CDR3: TGTGCCAGCAGCCCGGCCTCGACAGGCCATATCTCTGGGGCCAACGTCCTGACTTTC.

The chain links TRBV6-5 to TRBJ1-3; D not certain. CDR3 length: 13 amino acids. Germline V lookup: CDR1 MNHEY, CDR2 SVGAGI. Trimming removed 5 bases at V and 3 bases at J, with 8 bases between. CDR3 nucleotides: TGTGCCAGCAGTGAAAGAGATGGAAACACCATATATTTT. It encodes CASSERDGNTIYF.

The chain carries TRBV5-1 and TRBJ2-3; D perhaps matches TRBD1 (6 bases). From germline, CDR1 is SGHRS and CDR2 YFSETQ. V lost 4 bases and J lost 3, with 12 bases in between. The CDR3 spans 14 residues. The CDR3 loop is CASSPDSPTDTQYF. The CDR3 DNA is TGCGCCAGCAGCCCGGACAGCCCGACAGATACGCAGTATTTT.

The gene calls are TRBV15 and TRBJ1-5; 10 bases are shared with TRBD1. The ends lost 3 bases at V and 4 bases at J; junction bases unmatched: 3. The CDR3 runs 15 residues. Per germline, CDR1 LNHNV and CDR2 YYDKDF (reference sequence). The CDR3 loop is CATSRGTGENQPQHF. The CDR3 nucleotides read TGTGCCACCAGCAGGGGGACAGGGGAGAATCAGCCCCAGCATTTT.

The chain carries TRBV5-1 and TRBJ1-1; D not certain. The V gene lost 2 bases and the J gene lost 1 base, with 9 bases spanning the gap. The germline CDR1 and CDR2 sequences are SGHRS and YFSETQ. This CDR3 comprises 14 residues. The CDR3 region is CASSLVEENTEAFF. In DNA form, the CDR3 reads TGCGCCAGCAGCTTAGTTGAGGAGAACACTGAAGCTTTCTTT.

J is TRBJ2-7 and V is TRBV6-4; 7 positions agree with TRBD1. V trimming: 9 bases; J trimming: 0 bases; junction bases outside the gene matches: 2. Germline loops: CDR1 MRHNA, CDR2 SNTAGT. CDR3 size: 12 residues. As DNA, the CDR3 is TGTGCCAGGAGGGACAGCTCCTACGAGCAGTACTTC. It codes for CARRDSSYEQYF.

V and J are TRBV19 and TRBJ1-1, with D hard to call. The CDR3 loop spans 13 amino acids. The ends were cut back, 8 bases at V and 3 bases at J, with 13 bases in the middle. CDR1 LNHDA and CDR2 SQIVND come from the germline V gene (reference sequence). DNA of the CDR3: TGTGCCAGTTCGGCCTTAGGTTACACTGAAGCTTTCTTT. As protein: CASSALGYTEAFF. The whole variable domain, filled in from reference TRBV19 and TRBJ1-1, reads DGGITQSPKYLFRKEGQNVTLSCEQNLNHDAMYWYRQDPGQGLRLIYYSQIVNDFQKGDIAEGYSVSREKKESFPLTVTSAQKNPTAFYLCASSALGYTEAFFGQGTRLTVV.

J is TRBJ2-7 and V is TRBV19; D is ambiguous. This CDR3 has 11 residues. V lost 6 bases and J lost 3, with 6 bases in between. Germline CDR1 reads LNHDA; CDR2 reads SQIVND (reference sequence). The CDR3 reads CASSDRYEQYF. The CDR3 DNA reads as TGTGCCAGTAGCGACCGCTACGAGCAGTACTTC.

In this sample, this clone turned up a few times. The V gene is TRBV14, the J gene TRBJ1-3; D is uncertain. Germline V CDR1 and CDR2: SGHDN, FVKESK. This CDR3 is built from 15 residues. V was shortened by 1 base and J by 0 bases, with 7 bases between the two germline ends. DNA for the CDR3: TGTGCCAGCAGCCAAGGGTCAGTCTCTGGAAACACCATATATTTT. It encodes CASSQGSVSGNTIYF.

The chain is built from TRBV19 and TRBJ2-1; 10 nucleotides match TRBD2. CDR3 length equals 16 residues. Germline CDR1 LNHDA, CDR2 SQIVND (reference sequence). The V gene end was trimmed by 2 bases and the J gene end by 6 bases; junction bases not matched to a gene: 7. The CDR3 sequence: CASSILGSGGFNEQFF. In DNA form, the CDR3 reads TGTGCCAGTAGTATACTTGGTAGCGGGGGGTTCAATGAGCAGTTCTTC.

Here the CDR3 DNA reads TGTGCCAGTAGAGAGGGCAAAGGCTACACCTTC. This codes for CASREGKGYTF. This rearrangement joins TRBV19 to TRBJ1-2; D is uncertain. The CDR3 runs 11 residues. Germline V lookup: CDR1 LNHDA, CDR2 SQIVND (reference sequence). V lost 6 bases to trimming and J lost 8 bases, with 10 bases between them. Full variable domain (missing parts from reference TRBV19 and TRBJ1-2): DGGITQSPKYLFRKEGQNVTLSCEQNLNHDAMYWYRQDPGQGLRLIYYSQIVNDFQKGDIAEGYSVSREKKESFPLTVTSAQKNPTAFYLCASREGKGYTFGSGTRLTVV.

The V and J genes are TRBV11-3 and TRBJ2-7; no firm D call. CDR1 SGHNT and CDR2 YENEEA come from the germline V gene. V was clipped by 5 bases and J by 2 bases, with 7 bases between them. CDR3 length: 12 residues. Written as DNA, the CDR3 is TGTGCCAGCAGCCGAAAGCCCTACGAGCAGTACTTC. Translating it yields CASSRKPYEQYF.

The chain employs TRBV28 and TRBJ2-2; D not resolved. Between the trimmed V and J ends, which lost 1 base and 1 base, there was a span of 10 bases. CDR3 length: 16 amino acids. Germline V lookup: CDR1 MDHEN, CDR2 SYDVKM. CDR3 bases: TGTGCCAGCAGTTTATTAGGCCAGAAGAACACCGGGGAGCTGTTTTTT. Translating it yields CASSLLGQKNTGELFF.

V gene TRBV10-3 combines with J gene TRBJ2-1; D call uncertain. This CDR3 comprises 12 residues. Germline V gives CDR1 ENHRY, CDR2 SYGVKD. V lost 8 bases and J lost 6, with 11 bases in between. The CDR3 loop is CAIGAIINEQFF. CDR3 nucleotide sequence: TGTGCCATCGGCGCGATCATCAATGAGCAGTTCTTC.

This rearrangement joins TRBV5-3 to TRBJ1-1; no reliable D call. TRBV5-3 carries the ORF label, with uncertain function. The CDR3 has 19 residues. With 1 base removed from V and 2 bases from J, the gap between germline ends came to 24 bases. The CDR3 loop reads CARSLSQDVAQNFNTEAFF. The CDR3 bases are TGTGCCAGAAGCTTGTCTCAGGACGTTGCGCAGAACTTCAACACTGAAGCTTTCTTT.

This chain links TRBV19 with TRBJ1-1; no clear D gene. With 3 bases removed from V and 11 bases from J, the gap between germline ends came to 13 bases. The CDR3 contains 12 residues. Germline values: CDR1 LNHDA, CDR2 SQIVND (reference sequence). In DNA, the CDR3 is TGTGCCAGTAGTATCTCTTCGACCCCGGCTTTCTTT. Translating it yields CASSISSTPAFF.

The chain uses TRBV7-9 and TRBJ2-5; TRBD1 is a possible D gene (5 bases). Germline V CDR1 and CDR2: SEHNR, FQNEAQ (reference sequence). V dropped 5 bases and J dropped 7 bases, with 14 bases sitting between them. CDR3 length: 13 residues. CDR3 amino acids: CASSQQEMRTQYF. Written as DNA, the CDR3 is TGTGCCAGCAGCCAACAGGAGATGAGGACCCAGTACTTC.

The rearrangement joins TRBV19 to TRBJ2-4, with 8 nucleotides matching TRBD1. CDR1 and CDR2 (germline): LNHDA, SQIVND (reference sequence). V lost 4 bases and J lost 4; bases outside the gene matches: 18. The CDR3 runs 19 residues. The DNA for the CDR3 is TGTGCCAGTAGTACCGGGACAGGTCCCCCTCGGATATTAAAAAACATTCAGTACTTC. Its translation is CASSTGTGPPRILKNIQYF.

This chain links TRBV5-4 with TRBJ2-7, with 11 nucleotides matching TRBD1. Germline V gives CDR1 SGHNT, CDR2 YYREEE (reference sequence). The CDR3 consists of 17 residues. J lost 3 bases, V lost 4 bases, and 12 bases had no gene match. CDR3 sequence reads: CASSDRDGQGASYEQYF. The CDR3 bases are TGTGCCAGCAGCGACAGAGACGGACAGGGGGCTAGCTACGAGCAGTACTTC.

V usage is TRBV7-3 and J usage is TRBJ1-3; 8 nucleotides align to TRBD1. Looked up from germline, CDR1 is SGHTA and CDR2 is FQGTGA. V trimming: 5 bases; J trimming: 4 bases; junction bases outside the gene matches: 4. There are 14 residues in the CDR3. The CDR3 is CASSKTGVGNTIYF. In DNA form, the CDR3 reads TGTGCCAGCAGCAAGACAGGGGTGGGAAACACCATATATTTT.

CDR3 protein: CASSDSAYNSPLHF. The CDR3 DNA reads as TGTGCCAGCAGCGACAGCGCCTATAATTCACCCCTCCACTTT. The chain employs TRBV11-3 and TRBJ1-6; D is possibly TRBD1 (5 bases). The V end was cut by 5 bases, the J end by 2 bases, with 7 bases between. Germline CDR1 is SGHNT and CDR2 is YENEEA. The CDR3 has 14 amino acids.

The V call is TRBV6-5, the J call TRBJ2-7; D is possibly TRBD1 (5 bases). The CDR3 runs to 14 residues. Between the trimmed V and J ends, which lost 4 bases and 3 bases, there was a span of 13 bases. Germline-derived CDR1 and CDR2 are MNHEY and SVGAGI. CDR3 sequence (DNA): TGTGCCAGCAGTTCCGGTACAGGCTTCTACGAGCAGTACTTC. Translated, it gives CASSSGTGFYEQYF.

The chain employs TRBV4-3 and TRBJ2-3; no firm D call. Germline-derived CDR1 and CDR2 are LGHNA and YSLEER. The CDR3 totals 14 residues. Trimming cost V 0 bases and J 2 bases, with 6 bases left between them. The CDR3 here is CASSQEWATDTQYF. CDR3 DNA sequence: TGCGCCAGCAGCCAAGAGTGGGCCACAGATACGCAGTATTTT.

This chain connects TRBV11-2 to TRBJ2-7, with 11 bases identical to TRBD1. Trimming cost V 4 bases and J 5 bases; bases outside gene matches: 7. The CDR3 loop spans 15 amino acids. Germline CDR1 is SGHAT and CDR2 is FQNNGV. DNA for the CDR3: TGTGCCAGCAGCTACACCGGGACAGGGGGTGACGAGCAGTACTTC. Amino acids: CASSYTGTGGDEQYF.

The chain combines TRBV14 with TRBJ1-2, with TRBD1 as a possible D gene (5 bases). Per germline, CDR1 SGHDN and CDR2 FVKESK. Between the trimmed V and J ends, which lost 1 base and 6 bases, there was a span of 9 bases. The CDR3 spans 13 residues. CDR3 bases: TGTGCCAGCAGCCAAGTGGGGGTTCATGGCTACACCTTC. It is translated as CASSQVGVHGYTF.

The sample holds a few counts of this clone. The V gene is TRBV11-3, the J gene TRBJ2-5, with 9 bases aligning to TRBD1. The CDR3 runs 15 residues. Germline CDR1 reads SGHNT; CDR2 reads YENEEA. V lost 2 bases and J lost 2; bases outside the gene matches: 3. DNA for the CDR3: TGTGCCAGCAGCTTACCCGGGACAGGGCAAGAGACCCAGTACTTC. Amino acid sequence: CASSLPGTGQETQYF.